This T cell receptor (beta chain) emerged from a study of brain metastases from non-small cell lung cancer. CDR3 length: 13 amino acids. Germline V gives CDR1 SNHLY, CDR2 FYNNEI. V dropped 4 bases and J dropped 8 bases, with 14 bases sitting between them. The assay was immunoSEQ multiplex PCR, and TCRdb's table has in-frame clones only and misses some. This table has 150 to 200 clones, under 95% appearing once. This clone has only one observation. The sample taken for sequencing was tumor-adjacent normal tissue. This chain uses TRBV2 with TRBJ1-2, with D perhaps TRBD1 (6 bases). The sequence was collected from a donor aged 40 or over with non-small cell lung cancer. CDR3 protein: CASSADSGGGYTF. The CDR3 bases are TGTGCCAGCAGTGCGGACAGCGGTGGCGGCTACACCTTC.